Following are 8 T cell receptor beta chains from one sample sequenced in a study of cytomegalovirus exposure and HLA in healthy donors. PCR amplification relied on 60 Vbeta primers (plus 13 Jbeta primers). The repertoire was sequenced with immunoSEQ multiplex PCR; TCRdb's copy has only in-frame clones and lacks some. The sample yields 160,000 or so clones, roughly 85% seen once. Sequencing was performed on PBMCs. The receptors come from a male donor in good health and CMV-seropositive.

The V call is TRBV11-2, the J call TRBJ1-2, with 9 bases matching TRBD1. After removal of 1 base from V and 7 bases from J, the junction contained 7 bases not matched to a gene. Looked up from germline, CDR1 is SGHAT and CDR2 is FQNNGV. The CDR3 sequence is 15 residues long. The CDR3 reads CASSLGDREPSGYTF. CDR3 in DNA: TGTGCCAGCAGCTTAGGGGACAGGGAGCCTAGTGGCTACACCTTC.

This chain links TRBV7-9 with TRBJ1-5, with 9 bases lining up with TRBD1. Germline V gene data show CDR1 as SEHNR and CDR2 as FQNEAQ (reference sequence). The CDR3 totals 14 residues. J was trimmed by 12 bases and V by 1 base; bases with no gene match: 7. CDR3 DNA: TGTGCCAGCAGCTTAGGAGGGGGGACAGGGAACCAGCATTTT. Encoded protein: CASSLGGGTGNQHF.

The V gene is TRBV5-4, the J gene TRBJ2-2, with D possibly being TRBD2 (6 bases). The ends were cut back, 10 bases at V and 4 bases at J, with 17 bases in the middle. This CDR3 comprises 14 residues. Germline CDR1 SGHNT, CDR2 YYREEE (reference sequence). CDR3 nucleotides: TGTGCCGGGGGGTCGGGAGCCGGCACCGGGGAGCTGTTTTTT. Translation: CAGGSGAGTGELFF.

V gene TRBV4-3 combines with J gene TRBJ2-1; D ambiguous. The CDR3 runs to 16 residues. Germline V gene data show CDR1 as LGHNA and CDR2 as YSLEER. Trimming took off 0 bases at V and 6 bases at J, with 15 bases between the two ends. The CDR3 nucleotides are TGCGCCAGCAGCCAAGATATGGCCTCCTTCCTCAATGAGCAGTTCTTC. Encoded protein: CASSQDMASFLNEQFF.

The CDR3 here is CATSRVGQARAYEQYF. DNA of the CDR3: TGTGCCACCAGCAGAGTGGGACAGGCCCGGGCCTACGAGCAGTACTTC. J is TRBJ2-7 and V is TRBV15; 8 bases are a match to TRBD1. V shed 1 base, J shed 2 bases, and the junction held 7 bases outside the gene matches. CDR1 is LNHNV and CDR2 is YYDKDF in the germline V gene (reference sequence). This CDR3 spans 16 amino acids.

The V call is TRBV10-1, the J call TRBJ2-6; TRBD2 might be the D (5 bases). The CDR3 runs to 15 residues. Germline V lookup: CDR1 WNHNN, CDR2 SYGVQD (reference sequence). Deletions cut 3 bases from V and 2 bases from J, with 8 bases between. The CDR3 spells CASSDPGTGANVLTF. The DNA for the CDR3 is TGCGCCAGCAGTGACCCGGGGACTGGGGCCAACGTCCTGACTTTC.

V and J are TRBV5-8 and TRBJ2-1, with 10 bases that match TRBD2. CDR1 and CDR2 from the germline V gene are SGHTS and YDEGEE. The length of the CDR3 is 15 residues. V lost 0 bases to trimming and J lost 8 bases; unmatched junction nucleotides: 5. Here the CDR3 reads CASSLGPSGSHEQFF. The CDR3 coding sequence is TGTGCCAGCAGCTTGGGGCCTAGCGGGAGCCATGAGCAGTTCTTC.

The chain couples TRBV9 to TRBJ2-1; 11 nucleotides line up with TRBD2. This CDR3 region has 17 residues. V was clipped by 2 bases and J by 7 bases; unmatched bases: 11. Looked up from germline, CDR1 is SGDLS and CDR2 is YYNGEE. The CDR3 nucleotides are TGTGCCAGCAGCGTCGATCCACTAGCGGGAGTCAGGAATGAGCAGTTCTTC. Encoded protein: CASSVDPLAGVRNEQFF.